This T cell receptor beta chain originates from a study of CD8 T cells in Susac syndrome. This CDR3 comprises 15 residues. The J segment lost 4 bases and the V segment lost 7 bases, leaving 7 bases of the junction unmatched. Germline CDR1 LNHNV, CDR2 YYDKDF (reference sequence). RNA, at about 0.45 to 1 ug, was reverse transcribed with random hexamers. TCR beta CDR3 was amplified by immunoSEQ multiplex PCR. This amplification extended across 54 Vbeta and 13 Jbeta segments. MiXCR was run by TCRdb on the immunoSEQ multiplex PCR reads, yielding one entry per CDR3 protein. Found here are some 180,000 distinct CDR3 sequences, 90% to 95% of them singletons; the top ten hold approximately 0.098%.

Material for sequencing was CD4+ T cells from PBMCs. This receptor was obtained from a human donor in good health. The chain employs TRBV15 and TRBJ2-2; 9 bases are shared with TRBD1. The CDR3 sequence: CATTSRDRATGELFF. Here the CDR3 DNA reads TGTGCCACCACCTCGCGGGACAGGGCCACCGGGGAGCTGTTTTTT. The full variable domain, completed using reference TRBV15 and TRBJ2-2, is DAMVIQNPRYQVTQFGKPVTLSCSQTLNHNVMYWYQQKSSQAPKLLFHYYDKDFNNEADTPDNFQSRRPNTSFCFLDIRSPGLGDTAMYLCATTSRDRATGELFFGEGSRLTVL.